The 13 T cell receptor beta chains below were found in one sample sequenced in a study of blood T cell repertoires in COVID-19. Method: immunoSEQ multiplex PCR; TCRdb's copy keeps in-frame clones and lacks some. The profile shows some 110,000 clones, roughly nine tenths of them singletons. Material: peripheral blood. The receptor source for this set is a man aged 65 to 85 who had recovered from COVID-19.

Only a few counts were recorded for this clone. The genes are TRBV7-9 and TRBJ1-2; 12 bases are shared with TRBD1. Germline lookup yields CDR1 SEHNR and CDR2 FQNEAQ (reference sequence). With V trimmed by 3 bases and J by 8 bases, 7 bases remained unmatched. The CDR3 loop spans 15 amino acids. Here the CDR3 DNA reads TGTGCCAGCAGCTTTTCGGGACAGGGGGCGGAAGGCTACACCTTC. It specifies CASSFSGQGAEGYTF.

DNA for the CDR3: TGTGCCAGCAGCTTTCGGGACAGGGGAAAGTCAGGGCAGTTCTTC. Its protein is CASSFRDRGKSGQFF. This sequence joins TRBV7-2 and TRBJ2-1; the match to TRBD1 covers 10 bases. The J segment lost 12 bases and the V segment lost 3 bases, leaving 11 bases of the junction unmatched. The CDR3 contains 15 residues. Germline V gives CDR1 SGHTA, CDR2 FQGNSA. The full variable domain, rest sourced from reference TRBV7-2 and TRBJ2-1, is GAGVSQSPSNKVTEKGKDVELRCDPISGHTALYWYRQSLGQGLEFLIYFQGNSAPDKSGLPSDRFSAERTGGSVSTLTIQRTQQEDSAVYLCASSFRDRGKSGQFFGPGTRLTVL.

The table lists this clone with a few counts. The rearrangement uses TRBV30 and TRBJ2-1; 10 nucleotides line up with TRBD2. The CDR3 runs 16 residues. Germline CDR1 and CDR2: GTSNPN and SVGIG (reference sequence). V trimming: 2 bases; J trimming: 10 bases; junction bases outside the gene matches: 14. Written as DNA, the CDR3 is TGTGCCTGGAGTACTTATACTAGCGGGACCCCAATGGAGCAGTTCTTC. As protein: CAWSTYTSGTPMEQFF. Full variable domain (missing parts from reference TRBV30 and TRBJ2-1): SQTIHQWPATLVQPVGSPLSLECTVEGTSNPNLYWYRQAAGRGLQLLFYSVGIGQISSEVPQNLSASRPQDRQFILSSKKLLLSDSGFYLCAWSTYTSGTPMEQFFGPGTRLTVL.

The J gene is TRBJ2-7, the V gene TRBV29-1; 12 nucleotides align to TRBD2. V lost 5 bases to trimming and J lost 7 bases; unmatched junction nucleotides: 12. The CDR3 covers 15 residues. Per germline, CDR1 SQVTM and CDR2 ANQGSEA. The CDR3 bases are TGCAGCGTTCGACTAGCGGGGGTGTACCGGTCGGAGCAGTACTTC. Its translation: CSVRLAGVYRSEQYF.

This chain connects TRBV2 to TRBJ1-6; D remains ambiguous. Germline assignment: CDR1 SNHLY and CDR2 FYNNEI. Trimming took off 3 bases at V and 7 bases at J, with 7 bases between the two ends. The CDR3 is 13 residues long. The CDR3 sequence is CASSDVENSPLHF. The CDR3 DNA sequence: TGTGCCAGCAGTGACGTAGAGAATTCACCCCTCCACTTT.

This clone is a singleton in its sample. This chain links TRBV30 with TRBJ1-4; D unresolved. There are 13 residues in the CDR3. Trimming removed 4 bases from V and 2 bases from J, with 8 bases in between. Germline V gives CDR1 GTSNPN, CDR2 SVGIG (reference sequence). The CDR3 DNA reads as TGTGCCTGGAACGGGGTCACTAATGAAAAACTGTTTTTT. Translating it yields CAWNGVTNEKLFF.

The count of this clone is one. The chain carries TRBV7-2 and TRBJ2-2, with TRBD1 matching 9 bases. The CDR3 runs to 15 residues. In germline, CDR1 is SGHTA, CDR2 FQGNSA. J was trimmed by 4 bases and V by 2 bases; bases with no gene match: 2. The CDR3 sequence is CASSLKTGGTGELFF. CDR3 sequence (DNA): TGTGCCAGCAGCTTAAAGACAGGGGGCACCGGGGAGCTGTTTTTT.

This clone has ten or more counts. The chain is built from TRBV19 and TRBJ2-1, with D perhaps matching TRBD1 (6 bases). V lost 3 bases and J lost 7, with 13 bases in between. The CDR3 length is 14 residues. Looked up from germline, CDR1 is LNHDA and CDR2 is SQIVND (reference sequence). The CDR3 DNA is TGTGCCAGTAGTATGCAGGGGAGTCTGAATGAGCAGTTCTTC. Encoded protein: CASSMQGSLNEQFF.

As regards this clone: This specimen includes other DNA sequences encoding the same CDR3. The chain is built from TRBV6-5 and TRBJ1-2, with D possibly TRBD1 on 6 matching bases. There are 13 residues in the CDR3. V gave up 2 bases and J gave up 4 bases, with 8 bases separating them. CDR1 and CDR2 (germline): MNHEY, SVGAGI. The CDR3 coding sequence is TGTGCCAGCAGTTACGGCAGGGGCTATGGCTACACCTTC. Its translation: CASSYGRGYGYTF.

This clone has only one observation. DNA for the CDR3: TGCAGCGCTACCGACATCCGGAAGGACGAGCAGTACTTC. Its translation is CSATDIRKDEQYF. V and J are TRBV29-1 and TRBJ2-7, with no clear D. The CDR3 consists of 13 residues. CDR1 is SQVTM and CDR2 is ANQGSEA in the germline V gene. Trimming removed 7 bases at V and 5 bases at J, with 18 bases between.

This rearrangement joins TRBV19 to TRBJ2-3, with 10 bases identical to TRBD2. The V gene's germline CDR1 is LNHDA and CDR2 SQIVND (reference sequence). The CDR3 loop spans 15 amino acids. The J segment lost 6 bases and the V segment lost 2 bases, leaving 5 bases of the junction unmatched. The CDR3 reads CASSILAGVVDTQYF. DNA of the CDR3: TGTGCCAGTAGTATACTAGCGGGAGTAGTGGATACGCAGTATTTT.

The chain carries TRBV2 and TRBJ1-2; no firm D call. Trimming took off 2 bases at V and 4 bases at J, with 8 bases between the two ends. The CDR3 contains 13 residues. The germline V gene has CDR1 SNHLY and CDR2 FYNNEI. The chain's CDR3 is CASSERAGYGYTF. The CDR3 DNA reads as TGTGCCAGCAGTGAAAGGGCGGGCTATGGCTACACCTTC.

The chain joins TRBV5-6 to TRBJ2-7; 9 bases are a match to TRBD1. Germline CDR1 is SGHDT and CDR2 is YYEEEE. The CDR3 runs to 13 residues. V lost 2 bases and J lost 6; bases outside the gene matches: 3. CDR3 region: CASSFDRGGEQYF. In DNA form, the CDR3 reads TGTGCCAGCAGCTTTGACAGGGGGGGCGAGCAGTACTTC.